Here is one TCR beta chain with its context. The sample belongs to a study of blood T cell repertoires in COVID-19. At the level of the study: Specimens from acute and convalescent COVID-19 originated in the United States, Italy and Spain.

V was pared by 6 bases and J by 3 bases, with 21 bases between. CDR3 length: 16 amino acids. In germline, CDR1 is SNHLY, CDR2 FYNNEI. Original methodology: It was from reference gene primer amplification that nucleated cell counts were estimated. Data came from immunoSEQ multiplex PCR; TCRdb stores just in-frame clones and leaves some out. The DNA was the basis for D and trimming; V, J and clone size are from that table. The table records just under 20,000 clones, about nine tenths of them present only once. The sequence was obtained from a human donor in a cohort sampled during active COVID-19. The source material was peripheral blood. The chain couples TRBV2 to TRBJ2-7; a weak D match, TRBD1 (6 bases). The CDR3 nucleotides read TGTGCCAGCAGGGGGGCTCCACCTGATGTTTTCTACGAGCAGTACTTC. Translated, it gives CASRGAPPDVFYEQYF. Full variable domain (rest looked up from reference TRBV2 and TRBJ2-7): EPEVTQTPSHQVTQMGQEVILRCVPISNHLYFYWYRQILGQKVEFLVSFYNNEISEKSEIFDDQFSVERPDGSNFTLKIRSTKLEDSAMYFCASRGAPPDVFYEQYFGPGTRLTVT.